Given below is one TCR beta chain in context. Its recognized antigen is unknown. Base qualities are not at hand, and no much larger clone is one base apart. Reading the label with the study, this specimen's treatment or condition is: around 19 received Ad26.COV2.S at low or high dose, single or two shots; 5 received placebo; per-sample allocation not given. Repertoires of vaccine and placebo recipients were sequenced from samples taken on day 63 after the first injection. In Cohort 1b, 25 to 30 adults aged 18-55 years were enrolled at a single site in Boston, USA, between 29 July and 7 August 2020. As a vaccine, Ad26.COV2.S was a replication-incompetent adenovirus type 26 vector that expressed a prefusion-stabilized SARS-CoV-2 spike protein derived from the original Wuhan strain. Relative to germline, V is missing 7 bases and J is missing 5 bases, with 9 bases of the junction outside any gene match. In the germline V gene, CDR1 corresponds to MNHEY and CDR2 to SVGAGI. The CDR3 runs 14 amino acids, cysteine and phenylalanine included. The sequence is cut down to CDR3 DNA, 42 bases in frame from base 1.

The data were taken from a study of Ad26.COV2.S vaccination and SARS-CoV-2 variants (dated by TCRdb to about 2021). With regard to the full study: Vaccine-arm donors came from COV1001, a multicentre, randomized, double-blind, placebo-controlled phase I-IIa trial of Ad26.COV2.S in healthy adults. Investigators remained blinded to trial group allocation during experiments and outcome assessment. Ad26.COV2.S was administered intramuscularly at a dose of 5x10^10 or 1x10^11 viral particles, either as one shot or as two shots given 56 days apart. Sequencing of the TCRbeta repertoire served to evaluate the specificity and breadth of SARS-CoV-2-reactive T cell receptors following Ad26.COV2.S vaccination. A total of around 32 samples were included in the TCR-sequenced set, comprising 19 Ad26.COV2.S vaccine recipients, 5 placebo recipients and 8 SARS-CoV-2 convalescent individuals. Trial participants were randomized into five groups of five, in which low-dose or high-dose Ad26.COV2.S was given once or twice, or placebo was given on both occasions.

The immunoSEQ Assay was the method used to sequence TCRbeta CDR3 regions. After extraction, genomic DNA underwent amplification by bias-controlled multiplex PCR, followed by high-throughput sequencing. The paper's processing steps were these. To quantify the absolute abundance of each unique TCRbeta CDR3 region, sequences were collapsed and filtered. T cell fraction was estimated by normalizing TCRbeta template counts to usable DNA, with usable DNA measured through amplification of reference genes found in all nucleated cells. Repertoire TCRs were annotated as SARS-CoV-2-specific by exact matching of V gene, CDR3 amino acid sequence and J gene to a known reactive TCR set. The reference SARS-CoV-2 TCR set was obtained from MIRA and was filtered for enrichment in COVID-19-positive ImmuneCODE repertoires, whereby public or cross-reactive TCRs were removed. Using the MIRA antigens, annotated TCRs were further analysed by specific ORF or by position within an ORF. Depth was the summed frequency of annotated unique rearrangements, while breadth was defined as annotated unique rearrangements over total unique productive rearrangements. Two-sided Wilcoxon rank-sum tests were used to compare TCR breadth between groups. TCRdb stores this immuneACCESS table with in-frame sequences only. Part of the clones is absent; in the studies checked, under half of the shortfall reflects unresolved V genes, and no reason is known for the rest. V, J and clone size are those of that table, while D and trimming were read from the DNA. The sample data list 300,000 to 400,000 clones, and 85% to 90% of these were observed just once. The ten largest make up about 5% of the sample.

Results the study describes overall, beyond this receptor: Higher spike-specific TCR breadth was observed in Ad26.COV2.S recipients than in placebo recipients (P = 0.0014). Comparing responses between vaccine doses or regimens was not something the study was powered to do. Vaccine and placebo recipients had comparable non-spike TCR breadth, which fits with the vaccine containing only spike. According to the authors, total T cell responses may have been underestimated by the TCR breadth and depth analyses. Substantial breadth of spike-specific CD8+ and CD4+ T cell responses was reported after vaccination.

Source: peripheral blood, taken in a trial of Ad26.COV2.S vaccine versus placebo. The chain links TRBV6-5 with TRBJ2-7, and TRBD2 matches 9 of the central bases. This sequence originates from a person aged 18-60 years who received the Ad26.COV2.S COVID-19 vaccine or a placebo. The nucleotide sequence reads TGTGCCAGCAACGTAGCGGGGGTCCAAAACGAGCAGTACTTC. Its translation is CASNVAGVQNEQYF.